The entry below gives a single T cell receptor (beta chain) sequence along with its context. The protocol was immunoSEQ multiplex PCR, while the TCRdb copy is restricted to in-frame clones and leaves out a portion. This sample yields 50,000 to 75,000 clones, of which 70% to 90% are seen a single time; about 12% belongs to the top ten. This entry comes from a study of PD-1 blockade in classical Hodgkin lymphoma. Each patient's relapse followed autologous stem cell transplantation, and brentuximab vedotin exposure varied. The germline V gene has CDR1 SGHVS and CDR2 FQNEAQ. Trimming removed 0 bases from V and 10 bases from J, with 21 bases in between. The CDR3 runs to 16 residues.

Sequenced material: peripheral blood mononuclear cells (PBMCs), taken at baseline. This chain joins TRBV7-8 and TRBJ2-5; unclear D gene. The receptor was isolated from a human donor with classical Hodgkin lymphoma. CDR3 coding DNA: TGTGCCAGCAGCTTAGCCCTGTACAGAACCAGAGAGGTCCAGTACTTC. Translated: CASSLALYRTREVQYF.